The present entry profiles one TCR beta chain with its context. Its antigen remains undetermined. No much larger clone exists at a distance of one base, and base qualities are not known. The sample belongs to a study of CD8+ T cells in alopecia areata (dated by TCRdb to 2017 to 2018). As for the study more broadly: Treated patients were enrolled in an open-label pilot trial of oral tofacitinib at 5 to 10 mg twice daily for moderate-to-severe alopecia areata. Tofacitinib was administered for 6 to 18 months, and 6 months of follow-up off drug were then conducted to assess delayed response and recurrence. High-throughput TCRbeta sequencing was used to examine T cell clonal expansion in alopecia areata in both the C3H/HeJ mouse model and human patients. Human TCRbeta sequencing covered scalp tissue and sorted CD4+ and CD8+ peripheral blood T cells from patchy and totalis/universalis alopecia areata patients and healthy controls. Biopsies were taken from tofacitinib-treated patients at baseline and again at 4 and 24 weeks into treatment, and several of those patients also had a later scalp biopsy. Scalp clonality was compared across normal scalp (n=4), patchy alopecia areata scalp (n=8), and alopecia totalis/universalis scalp (n=8). RNA came from the PAXgene miRNA kit for fixed scalp, the miRNeasy kit for PBMCs, and the RNeasy kit for mouse skin. Amplification of TCRbeta CDR3 regions was done by immunoSEQ multiplex PCR using 35 Vbeta forward primers and 13 Jbeta reverse primers. On the study overall, not on this receptor specifically: Shared TCR sequences between patients were less evident than in mice, which may be partly attributable to HLA diversity in the patient population. Unlike mouse skin, which is dominated by gammadelta T cells, normal human skin has resident alphabeta T cells that are also sequenced, and this complicates analysis of the scalp TCR repertoire. Compared with normal scalp, lesional scalp, particularly in alopecia totalis/universalis, had higher clonality and more expanded CD8+ clones, which suggests antigenic drive.

From the cysteine up to the phenylalanine, the CDR3 has a length of 16 residues. The DNA shown is the 48-base CDR3, in frame from base 1. CDR1 SGHTA and CDR2 FQGNSA are derived from the germline V gene. V is cut back by 3 bases and J by 2 bases, with 7 bases in the junction unmatched. The sample's time point, from its label and the paper: baseline before oral tofacitinib. From alopecia areata patients, peripheral blood was collected along with lesional scalp punch biopsies. PBMCs were isolated by density centrifugation and stained for CD3, CD4 and CD8, after which CD4+ and CD8+ T cells were sorted on a FACSAria. Libraries were made using the immunoSEQ multiplex PCR assay. For TCR sequencing, RNA was extracted from every sample and reverse transcribed into cDNA to serve as template. SuperScript III was used to make first-strand cDNA, primed with a 2:1 mix of oligo-dT and random hexamers. A synthetic immune receptor repertoire was used to gauge amplification bias, and whatever bias remained was removed computationally. From the authors' description of their analysis: Raw reads were preprocessed to remove errors, and CDR3 was defined by IMGT conventions from the conserved cysteine to phenylalanine. Clonality was computed as 1 minus the Shannon entropy, with the entropy normalized by log2 of the number of productive unique TCRs. Scalp TCRbeta sequences were cross-referenced with sorted blood CD4 and CD8 repertoires so that the CD4 or CD8 identity of scalp clones could be inferred. This immuneACCESS table, as held by TCRdb, lists in-frame sequences with V and J called but not all clones. Of the missing ones, under half trace to an unresolved V gene in checked studies; the others have no known cause. The DNA gave D and trimming, while V, J and clone size come from that table. The sample table records 100,000 to 150,000 clones; 58% of these occur just once. The ten largest clones represent less than 5.5% of the sample.

The sequencing here drew on CD4+ T cells sorted from blood, taken at week 0. The TCR was taken from a human donor with alopecia areata. The chain was built from TRBV7-2 and TRBJ1-5; TRBD1 fits 7 bases in the junction. The bases read TGTGCCAGCAGCTTCGGCAGGGGGTGGGGCAATCAGCCCCAGCATTTT. This codes for CASSFGRGWGNQPQHF.